This record looks at one T cell receptor (beta chain) sequence and its context. The antigen is unknown. This specimen belongs to a study of OX40 agonist ivuxolimab in advanced cancers. This table comes from immunoSEQ multiplex PCR, and its TCRdb copy is limited to in-frame clones, with some not included. The data show tens of thousands of clones, roughly four fifths seen once. Study findings and constraints: CD8+ T cells averaged more expanded clones than CD4+.

This TCR was recovered from an adult with an advanced solid tumor such as melanoma, head and neck, liver or kidney cancer. The material was CD4+ or CD8+ T cells sorted from blood, obtained in a trial of the OX40 agonist ivuxolimab.

The CDR3 loop is CASSLAYGVGNEQFF. CDR3 sequence (DNA): TGTGCCAGCAGCTTAGCATACGGCGTGGGAAATGAGCAGTTCTTC. The chain uses TRBV11-2 and TRBJ2-1; no clear D. Trimming stripped 1 base from V and 7 bases from J, with 14 bases between. CDR1 SGHAT and CDR2 FQNNGV come from the germline V gene. CDR3 length equals 15 residues.